This section outlines one TCR beta chain sequence together with its context. Its antigen is undetermined. The CDR3 totals 14 residues. CDR1 is SGHRS and CDR2 is YFSETQ in the germline V gene. V gave up 7 bases and J gave up 5 bases, with 16 bases separating them. The data stem from a study of beta chain features in type 1 diabetes. Study background: Taken together, all samples contributed approximately 110 million examined sorted cells.

Averaging approximately 120 mL, one heparinised blood draw came from each individual donor. Study results and limitations: The study found that naive, central memory and Treg TCRB repertoires appeared more similar in patients than in healthy donors. Moderate but significant shortening of TCRB CDR3s was recorded in all four CD4+ subsets from Type 1 diabetes patients. For cells with high TCR expression, cDNA sequencing could yield over-representation.

Of the isolated RNA, all was reverse transcribed, and so the sequenced material was expressed TCRB transcripts. Clones were sequenced by immunoSEQ multiplex PCR, and TCRdb holds only the in-frame ones, with some missing. The table includes roughly 160,000 clones, roughly 8% detected once. The receptor was derived from a young man with type 1 diabetes. The sequenced material came from central memory CD4+ T cells from blood. This chain connects TRBV5-1 to TRBJ2-1; D may be TRBD2 (6 bases). The CDR3 DNA sequence: TGCGCCAGCCGCCGAGGACTACCCAACAATGAGCAGTTCTTC. Protein: CASRRGLPNNEQFF.